This is a list of T cell receptor beta chains from one sample in a study of chemoradiotherapy in HPV16-positive cancers. The table came from immunoSEQ multiplex PCR; TCRdb's copy has only in-frame clones and leaves some out. The table records fewer than 40,000 clones, around 93% of them present only once. The sequenced sample was blood, obtained from a patient who underwent chemoradiotherapy. All receptors come from a human donor with HPV-associated anogenital cancer. The conserved cysteine and the conserved F or W are not part of the CDR3 here.

TRBJ2-3,TRBV6-1,ASSSDRDTQY
TRBJ1-5,TRBV10-1,ASSERRDQPQH
TRBJ1-1,TRBV27,ASRKYRGLNTEAF
TRBJ1-2,TRBV4-3,ASSQDWGYGYT
TRBJ2-1,TRBV6-4,ASSDSWRGRSHEQF
TRBJ2-5,TRBV7-3,ASSSFGQKETQY
TRBJ2-2,TRBV27,ASSKRLAVTGELF
TRBJ2-5,TRBV5-6,ASSLPLAGEETQY
TRBJ1-6,TRBV11-2,ASSSYRGSSYNSPLH
TRBJ2-7,TRBV5-1,ASSISGASYEQY
TRBJ1-2,TRBV11-2,ASSTDNPTGSGYT
TRBJ2-1,TRBV13,ASSLFMGFGGAHEQF
TRBJ2-3,TRBV9,ASSVASSSGGPTDTQY
TRBJ1-3,TRBV5-1,ASSLKWGPGSGNTIY
TRBJ2-2,TRBV19,ASRAGGTSGTGELF
TRBJ2-1,TRBV5-1,ASAGGGGSNEQF
TRBJ2-1,TRBV5-1,ASSLVVGSYNEQF
TRBJ2-7,TRBV29-1,SVVGSRQGASEQY
TRBJ2-5,TRBV5-1,ASSNGPVETQY
TRBJ1-2,TRBV5-4,ASSRQGAWGYT
TRBJ1-1,TRBV7-3,ASSLTEGITEAF
TRBJ2-1,TRBV11-3,ASSKTGGDLF
TRBJ2-6,TRBV19,ASSLPGQPSGANVLT
TRBJ2-3,TRBV5-5,ASSLIGTSGGAPDTQY
TRBJ1-1,TRBV6-1,ASSQEVNTEAF
TRBJ2-7,TRBV5-1,ASSIAGNEQY